The 28 T cell receptor beta chains below all came from one sample that was sequenced in a study of shared clonotypes between healthy human individuals. Libraries were prepared by immunoSEQ multiplex PCR; TCRdb keeps only in-frame clonotypes and omits some of them. Of about 1.5 million clones detected, 95% to 99% appear once; the ten largest clones hold roughly 0.42%. The sample was naive CD4+ T cells sorted from blood. Indicated subset: CD45RA+ positively selected. The source of these receptors is a man under 40 in good health.

This clone was picked up one time. V gene TRBV15 combines with J gene TRBJ1-2, with 7 positions matching TRBD1. CDR1 and CDR2 (germline): LNHNV, YYDKDF (reference sequence). The CDR3 loop spans 15 amino acids. The V segment lost 0 bases and the J segment 8 bases; nucleotides outside the gene matches: 9. The CDR3 protein is CATSRDTDRIEGYTF. The CDR3 region has the DNA TGTGCCACCAGCAGAGATACGGACAGGATTGAAGGCTACACCTTC.

The chain combines TRBV27 with TRBJ2-2; possible D gene TRBD2, 6 bases. CDR3 length: 18 residues. CDR1 and CDR2 (germline): MNHEY, SMNVEV (reference sequence). The ends were cut back, 4 bases at V and 3 bases at J, with 21 bases in the middle. CDR3 DNA sequence: TGTGCCAGCAGTTCCACAGCGTCGGGAGTGTATTACACCGGGGAGCTGTTTTTT. Translating gives CASSSTASGVYYTGELFF.

For this clone: Within the sample, other DNA sequences also encode this same CDR3. J is TRBJ1-2 and V is TRBV18; tentatively, D is TRBD1 (6 bases). Germline CDR1 is KGHSH and CDR2 is LQKENI. Trimming stripped 6 bases from V and 0 bases from J, with 11 bases between. CDR3 length: 14 amino acids. CDR3 loop: CASSPDRANYGYTF. The DNA for the CDR3 is TGTGCCAGCTCTCCGGACAGAGCTAACTATGGCTACACCTTC.

The rearrangement links TRBV9 to TRBJ1-4; D may be TRBD1 (6 bases). The CDR3 contains 16 residues. Germline V CDR1 and CDR2: SGDLS, YYNGEE. Trimming shortened V by 3 bases and J by 6 bases, and 18 bases separated the two germline ends. CDR3 loop: CASSARLLQGDEKLFF. CDR3 nucleotides: TGTGCCAGCAGCGCCCGCCTACTACAGGGAGATGAAAAACTGTTTTTT.

The J gene is TRBJ2-1, the V gene TRBV28; 13 bases line up with TRBD2. In germline, CDR1 is MDHEN, CDR2 SYDVKM. This CDR3 region has 20 residues. J gave up 3 bases and V 7 bases, and 18 bases lay outside the gene matches. The CDR3 sequence: CASTKPLGTSGTQLYNEQFF. For the CDR3, the DNA is TGTGCCAGCACCAAACCATTGGGGACTAGCGGGACCCAACTCTACAATGAGCAGTTCTTC.

This clone was seen only once. The V gene is TRBV14, the J gene TRBJ2-3; D gene unclear. Per the germline V gene, CDR1 is SGHDN and CDR2 is FVKESK. The CDR3 covers 15 residues. Trimming took off 1 base at V and 0 bases at J, with 8 bases between the two ends. CDR3 protein: CASSQGESSTDTQYF. For the CDR3, the DNA is TGTGCCAGCAGCCAAGGGGAAAGTAGCACAGATACGCAGTATTTT.

The rearrangement joins TRBV7-9 to TRBJ1-1; TRBD1 matches 9 bases. This CDR3 has 14 residues. V lost 1 base, J lost 11 bases, and 8 bases stayed unmatched. Germline assignment: CDR1 SEHNR and CDR2 FQNEAQ (reference sequence). The CDR3 DNA sequence: TGTGCCAGCAGCTTAGACAGGGGGCCGGGTGGGGCTTTCTTT. Translation: CASSLDRGPGGAFF. Full variable domain (outside the CDR3, taken from reference TRBV7-9 and TRBJ1-1): DTGVSQNPRHKITKRGQNVTFRCDPISEHNRLYWYRQTLGQGPEFLTYFQNEAQLEKSRLLSDRFSAERPKGSFSTLEIQRTEQGDSAMYLCASSLDRGPGGAFFGQGTRLTVV.

The genes are TRBV29-1 and TRBJ2-1; D gene ambiguous. The CDR3 has 14 amino acids. Trimming removed 4 bases at V and 2 bases at J, with 12 bases between. Germline assignment: CDR1 SQVTM and CDR2 ANQGSEA. CDR3 in amino acids: CSVVMGLPYNEQFF. DNA of the CDR3: TGCAGCGTTGTTATGGGTCTGCCCTACAATGAGCAGTTCTTC.

This chain connects TRBV7-3 to TRBJ2-2; no clear D gene. Trimming removed 7 bases from V and 9 bases from J, with 12 bases in between. This CDR3 region has 12 residues. Germline assignment: CDR1 SGHTA and CDR2 FQGTGA. The CDR3 is CASTLSERELFF. The DNA for the CDR3 is TGTGCCAGCACCCTTTCTGAGAGGGAGCTGTTTTTT.

V and J are TRBV27 and TRBJ2-3; weak D call: TRBD1 (6 bases). Trimming left V 7 bases short and J 4 bases short, with 15 bases between. CDR3 size: 14 residues. Germline lookup yields CDR1 MNHEY and CDR2 SMNVEV (reference sequence). The DNA for the CDR3 is TGTGCCAGCAAAGTACAGGGTGGTTCAGATACGCAGTATTTT. Protein product: CASKVQGGSDTQYF.

This sequence joins TRBV19 and TRBJ2-5; a possible D gene is TRBD1 (6 bases). The CDR3 loop spans 15 amino acids. Trimming took 6 bases from V and 0 from J, leaving 14 bases between them. Germline assignment: CDR1 LNHDA and CDR2 SQIVND (reference sequence). CDR3 coding DNA: TGTGCCAGTAGCCAGGGGCTTAGCTACCAAGAGACCCAGTACTTC. This translates into CASSQGLSYQETQYF.

J is TRBJ2-1 and V is TRBV9, with no clear D. CDR1 is SGDLS and CDR2 is YYNGEE in the germline V gene. There are 15 residues in the CDR3. Trimming took off 2 bases at V and 7 bases at J, with 16 bases between the two ends. In DNA, the CDR3 is TGTGCCAGCAGCGTCACTCAAACACGTATGAATGAGCAGTTCTTC. The encoded protein is CASSVTQTRMNEQFF.

The chain has TRBV5-6 and TRBJ2-4; 13 positions agree with TRBD2. CDR3 length: 16 residues. Looked up from germline, CDR1 is SGHDT and CDR2 is YYEEEE. After removal of 4 bases from V and 8 bases from J, the junction contained 9 bases not matched to a gene. CDR3 in DNA: TGTGCCAGCAGCCCTCACAGGACTAGCGGGAGTGACATTCAGTACTTC. This encodes CASSPHRTSGSDIQYF.

The V gene is TRBV7-2, the J gene TRBJ2-7; 11 nucleotides line up with TRBD2. CDR1 and CDR2 (germline): SGHTA, FQGNSA. The CDR3 is made up of 15 amino acids. V lost 4 bases, J lost 0 bases, and 2 bases stayed unmatched. CDR3 region: CASSWTSGSSYEQYF. DNA of the CDR3: TGTGCCAGCAGCTGGACTAGCGGGTCCTCCTACGAGCAGTACTTC.

This chain connects TRBV6-1 to TRBJ2-7, with D perhaps TRBD2 (5 bases). The germline gives CDR1 MNHNS, CDR2 SASEGT. There are 16 residues in the CDR3. V lost 1 base and J 3 bases, leaving 16 bases between the germline ends. CDR3 bases: TGTGCCAGCAGTGAAGAAGAGGGCCTGGGGATCTACGAGCAGTACTTC. This sequence encodes CASSEEEGLGIYEQYF.

V is TRBV6-1 and J is TRBJ2-5; D gene unclear. Germline V gene lookup returns CDR1 MNHNS and CDR2 SASEGT. Trimming cost V 11 bases and J 1 base, with 14 bases left between them. This CDR3 is built from 13 residues. This chain's CDR3 is CAVVLLIQETQYF. In DNA form, the CDR3 reads TGTGCCGTTGTTTTGTTAATCCAAGAGACCCAGTACTTC.

The chain is built from TRBV28 and TRBJ2-7, with a tentative D call TRBD1 (6 bases). Deletions cut 6 bases from V and 1 base from J, with 13 bases between. CDR1 is MDHEN and CDR2 is SYDVKM in the germline V gene. The CDR3 length is 14 residues. CDR3 sequence reads: CASSRGQRSYEQYF. Written as DNA, the CDR3 is TGTGCCAGCAGCCGCGGACAGCGATCCTACGAGCAGTACTTC.

This clone came up once. This chain uses TRBV9 with TRBJ2-1; 9 nucleotides agree with TRBD2. Germline CDR1 and CDR2: SGDLS and YYNGEE. V was clipped by 3 bases and J by 5 bases; unmatched bases: 12. This CDR3 contains 17 residues. DNA of the CDR3: TGTGCCAGCAGCGCCCCCTTTGGCGGGAGGGAGAACAATGAGCAGTTCTTC. It specifies CASSAPFGGRENNEQFF.

This chain joins TRBV4-3 and TRBJ2-3, with 7 bases lining up with TRBD2. The length of the CDR3 is 21 residues. J was trimmed by 1 base and V by 3 bases; bases with no gene match: 22. Germline V gene sequence: CDR1 LGHNA, CDR2 YSLEER. Here the CDR3 reads CASSHDYWGSGRTVGTDTQYF. The CDR3 DNA is TGCGCCAGCAGCCACGATTATTGGGGTAGCGGGCGTACTGTTGGCACAGATACGCAGTATTTT.

With respect to this clone: The sample carries other DNA sequences with the same CDR3. V usage is TRBV5-4 and J usage is TRBJ2-7, with no clear D. Germline CDR1 is SGHNT and CDR2 is YYREEE (reference sequence). The CDR3 loop spans 14 amino acids. The V end was cut by 1 base, the J end by 2 bases, with 10 bases between. In nucleotides, the CDR3 is TGTGCCAGCAGCTTGTCGGGCAGAGCCTACGAGCAGTACTTC. This translates into CASSLSGRAYEQYF.

The rearrangement uses TRBV7-8 and TRBJ2-2; 13 bases fit TRBD2. This CDR3 has 21 amino acids. V dropped 1 base and J dropped 7; count of bases not matched to a gene: 18. Germline V gene data show CDR1 as SGHVS and CDR2 as FQNEAQ. The DNA of the CDR3 is TGTGCCAGCAGCTTAGTCTTAAGGGGGACTAGCGGGACCTCACAGATCGGGGAGCTGTTTTTT. This sequence encodes CASSLVLRGTSGTSQIGELFF. Supplemented by reference TRBV7-8 and TRBJ2-2, the full variable domain reads GAGVSQSPRYKVAKRGQDVALRCDPISGHVSLFWYQQALGQGPEFLTYFQNEAQLDKSGLPSDRFFAERPEGSVSTLKIQRTQQEDSAVYLCASSLVLRGTSGTSQIGELFFGEGSRLTVL.

The chain has TRBV5-4 and TRBJ1-1, with D uncertain. Germline V gene data show CDR1 as SGHNT and CDR2 as YYREEE (reference sequence). The length of the CDR3 is 14 residues. Trimming removed 3 bases from V and 3 bases from J, with 12 bases in between. The CDR3 spells CASSSPPGDTEAFF. CDR3 DNA sequence: TGTGCCAGCAGCTCCCCCCCAGGCGACACTGAAGCTTTCTTT.

The chain links TRBV28 to TRBJ2-3; 10 bases line up with TRBD1. CDR1 and CDR2 from the germline V gene are MDHEN and SYDVKM. This CDR3 is 17 amino acids long. The V gene end was trimmed by 7 bases and the J gene end by 3 bases; junction bases not matched to a gene: 13. The CDR3 loop is CASTFFAGTGATDTQYF. CDR3 nucleotides: TGTGCCAGCACTTTTTTCGCCGGGACAGGGGCGACAGATACGCAGTATTTT.

The V and J genes are TRBV7-2 and TRBJ2-2, with 10 bases aligning to TRBD2. CDR3 length: 14 amino acids. The germline CDR1 and CDR2 sequences are SGHTA and FQGNSA. After removal of 3 bases from V and 6 bases from J, the junction contained 1 base not matched to a gene. CDR3: CASSLGLASGELFF. As DNA, the CDR3 is TGTGCCAGCAGCTTGGGACTAGCGTCCGGGGAGCTGTTTTTT.

CDR3 in DNA: TGTGCCAGCAGTTTGCCCCCGCGGGCCTTTTATGGCTACACCTTC. The encoded protein is CASSLPPRAFYGYTF. J is TRBJ1-2 and V is TRBV28; D is undetermined. V lost 3 bases and J 5 bases, leaving 16 bases between the germline ends. CDR1 and CDR2 (germline): MDHEN, SYDVKM. CDR3 length: 15 residues.

The chain uses TRBV29-1 and TRBJ1-2; D is unresolved. The CDR3 has 16 amino acids. V was pared by 7 bases and J by 6 bases, with 27 bases between. CDR1 and CDR2 from the germline V gene are SQVTM and ANQGSEA. CDR3 protein: CSGLSQPPRGSDGYTF. CDR3 sequence (DNA): TGCAGCGGCCTAAGCCAGCCACCTCGCGGTTCAGATGGCTACACCTTC.

The chain couples TRBV9 to TRBJ2-2; D is perhaps TRBD2 (6 bases). With 4 bases removed from V and 0 bases from J, the gap between germline ends came to 13 bases. The CDR3 loop spans 16 amino acids. The germline CDR1 and CDR2 sequences are SGDLS and YYNGEE. CDR3 DNA sequence: TGTGCCAGCAGCCCAGCGGGTAGCGCGAACACCGGGGAGCTGTTTTTT. It is translated as CASSPAGSANTGELFF. Filled out from reference TRBV9 and TRBJ2-2, the complete variable domain reads DSGVTQTPKHLITATGQRVTLRCSPRSGDLSVYWYQQSLDQGLQFLIQYYNGEERAKGNILERFSAQQFPDLHSELNLSSLELGDSALYFCASSPAGSANTGELFFGEGSRLTVL.

The chain has TRBV27 and TRBJ1-1, with 9 bases aligning to TRBD1. Germline V gene data show CDR1 as MNHEY and CDR2 as SMNVEV (reference sequence). V was pared by 7 bases and J by 4 bases, with 1 base of the junction left unmatched. The CDR3 is 12 residues long. Here the CDR3 DNA reads TGTGCCAGCACGGACAGGGGCACTGAAGCTTTCTTT. Residues: CASTDRGTEAFF.